Here is one TCR beta chain with its context. Trimming took 6 bases from V and 1 from J, leaving 19 bases between them. Germline V gives CDR1 LNHDA, CDR2 SQIVND (reference sequence). This CDR3 is built from 17 residues. Authors' analysis steps: Counts of nucleated cells, estimated from reference gene primer amplification, were obtained. Sequencing used immunoSEQ multiplex PCR; TCRdb keeps in-frame clones, though not all of them. The V and J calls and clone size come from that table; D and trimming were worked out from the DNA. The sample gives roughly 65,000 clones, roughly 79% of which show up once; approximately 16% is in the top ten. The sample belongs to a study of blood T cell repertoires in COVID-19. Whole-study context: Sites across the United States, Italy and Spain contributed samples from acute and convalescent COVID-19. Sources were T cells, B-cell-depleted T cells, or PBMCs; the material itself was cDNA or gDNA.

The sequenced sample consisted of peripheral blood. The clonotype comes from a man aged 55 to 70 with acute or convalescent COVID-19. The chain links TRBV19 to TRBJ1-5; D is possibly TRBD1 (5 bases). Written as DNA, the CDR3 is TGTGCCAGTAGCCCATCGCAGGGATTGGGGAGCAATCAGCCCCAGCATTTT. This sequence encodes CASSPSQGLGSNQPQHF.